This T cell receptor beta chain was documented in a study of human T cells and chemical hapten exposure. Study-level background: Small differences in pooled library volume mainly drove the variation in TCR yields per sample.

Study-wide results and caveats: Those TCRs sitting above 1 in 1000 frequency stayed the same with DPC sensitization.

V shed 4 bases and J 3 bases; nucleotides not matched to a gene: 4. CDR3 length equals 15 residues. Germline-derived CDR1 and CDR2 are SGHNT and YYREEE (reference sequence). Comment on this clonotype: Its antigen is not known.

Time point noted: healthy volunteer bleed at 6 weeks. The template was total RNA from unfractionated whole blood. The library labeled individual cDNA molecules by adding unique molecular identifiers to them. TCRdb recomputed calls from the RACE reads with MiXCR, one row per CDR3 protein. The table shows 65,000 to 95,000 distinct CDR3 sequences, with around 9.4% occurring only once. This rearrangement joins TRBV5-4 to TRBJ2-3; 11 bases agree with TRBD2. Specimen: whole blood. The origin of this receptor is a female donor in good health. Some clones in this sample may be carry-over from other donors' samples. CDR3 sequence reads: CASSNSSGGTDTQYF. The DNA for the CDR3 is TGTGCCAGCAGCAACTCTAGCGGGGGGACAGATACGCAGTATTTT.